Presented here are 12 T cell receptor beta chains from one specimen sequenced in a study of T cell responses to AZD1222 COVID-19 vaccine (dated by TCRdb to about 2021). Interpreted using the paper, the time point label stands for: about 28 days (+/-7) after the second vaccine dose. Library preparation employed the immunoSEQ multiplex PCR assay. Sourced from immuneACCESS, this table was stored by TCRdb with only in-frame sequences that have V and J called. A share of the clones is absent; for the studies checked, an unresolved V gene accounts for under half, and the remainder has no known explanation. Here the sample has 46,000 or so clones; 80% to 95% occur a single time. Clones ranked in the top ten supply over 30% of the sample. Sample: peripheral blood, taken 28 days after the second AZD1222 dose. These receptors all stem from an adult who received the AZD1222 COVID-19 vaccine.

This clone was counted once. The V call is TRBV12-3 or TRBV12-4, the J call TRBJ2-5; D gene ambiguous. The V gene lost 8 bases and the J gene lost 1 base, with 11 bases spanning the gap. This CDR3 has 13 residues. The CDR3 sequence is CASGPPTQETQYF. The CDR3 nucleotides are TGTGCCAGCGGCCCCCCGACCCAAGAGACCCAGTACTTC.

This clone came up a few times. The chain combines TRBV9 with TRBJ1-2; D may be TRBD1 (5 bases). This CDR3 region has 16 residues. Trimming cost V 0 bases and J 1 base, with 13 bases left between them. CDR1 SGDLS and CDR2 YYNGEE come from the germline V gene. The CDR3 DNA follows: TGTGCCAGCAGCGTAGGGCTCAGGGACCTTAACTATGGCTACACCTTC. The encoded protein is CASSVGLRDLNYGYTF.

This clone was seen a single time. V and J are TRBV12-5 and TRBJ2-3; 12 bases agree with TRBD2. With V trimmed by 6 bases and J by 6 bases, 7 bases remained unmatched. Germline V gene sequence: CDR1 LGHNT, CDR2 FRNRAP. The CDR3 runs to 15 residues. The CDR3 nucleotides are TGTGCTAGTGGAAAGACTAGCGGGGGAATTGATACGCAGTATTTT. Its translation: CASGKTSGGIDTQYF.

The rearrangement joins TRBV6-6 to TRBJ1-3, with a weak D call TRBD1 (5 bases). The CDR3 runs to 17 residues. Per germline, CDR1 MNHNY and CDR2 SVGAGI (reference sequence). Trimming took 5 bases from V and 0 from J, leaving 17 bases between them. The CDR3 sequence: CASSPLLQAPSGNTIYF. The CDR3 region has the DNA TGTGCCAGCAGTCCCCTTTTACAGGCCCCCTCTGGAAACACCATATATTTT.

The sample holds one count of this clone. The rearrangement joins TRBV30 to TRBJ2-7; D is possibly TRBD2 (6 bases). From germline, CDR1 is GTSNPN and CDR2 SVGIG (reference sequence). CDR3 size: 12 residues. V lost 4 bases and J 0 bases, leaving 7 bases between the germline ends. The CDR3 spells CAWNGGSYEQYF. The CDR3 region has the DNA TGTGCCTGGAACGGGGGCTCCTACGAGCAGTACTTC.

The rearrangement uses TRBV19 and TRBJ2-2; 8 positions agree with TRBD1. This CDR3 spans 14 amino acids. V shed 8 bases, J shed 2 bases, and the junction held 4 bases outside the gene matches. Germline lookup yields CDR1 LNHDA and CDR2 SQIVND (reference sequence). CDR3 residues: CASLDRGNTGELFF. DNA of the CDR3: TGTGCCAGTCTAGACAGGGGCAACACCGGGGAGCTGTTTTTT.

This clone was counted once. CDR3 sequence reads: CASSQGYREYTEAFF. The CDR3 DNA follows: TGCGCCAGCAGCCAAGGGTACAGGGAGTACACTGAAGCTTTCTTT. The J gene is TRBJ1-1, the V gene TRBV4-1, with D maybe TRBD1 (6 bases). The germline gives CDR1 MGHRA, CDR2 YSYEKL. V lost 1 base to trimming and J lost 3 bases, with 12 bases between them. The CDR3 consists of 15 residues.

The J gene is TRBJ2-2, the V gene TRBV3-1 (or the pseudogene TRBV3-2); 9 bases match TRBD1. This CDR3 contains 15 residues. Germline V gives CDR1 LGHDT, CDR2 YNNKEL (reference sequence). V gave up 2 bases and J gave up 6 bases; unmatched junction bases: 4. CDR3: CASSQSQGASGELFF. Written as DNA, the CDR3 is TGTGCCAGCAGCCAATCACAGGGGGCGTCCGGGGAGCTGTTTTTT.

V is TRBV3-1 (or the pseudogene TRBV3-2) and J is TRBJ1-2, with 7 bases aligning to TRBD1. Germline values: CDR1 LGHDT, CDR2 YNNKEL (reference sequence). J gave up 3 bases and V 5 bases, and 12 bases lay outside the gene matches. There are 16 residues in the CDR3. CDR3 amino acids: CASSAPATGYDYGYTF. The CDR3 DNA sequence: TGTGCCAGCAGCGCCCCGGCGACAGGGTACGACTATGGCTACACCTTC.

The chain uses TRBV30 and TRBJ2-5, with 8 bases fitting TRBD1. The V and J ends lost 7 bases and 5 bases, in that order; junction bases with no gene match: 12. The germline V gene has CDR1 GTSNPN and CDR2 SVGIG (reference sequence). The CDR3 loop spans 14 amino acids. CDR3 residues: CASDPGQEGETQYF. CDR3 nucleotide sequence: TGTGCCTCTGACCCGGGACAGGAGGGCGAGACCCAGTACTTC.

The chain has TRBV25-1 and TRBJ2-3, with unresolved D. V lost 6 bases and J 14 bases, leaving 12 bases between the germline ends. The CDR3 is 10 amino acids. Germline loops: CDR1 MGHDK, CDR2 SYGVNS. The CDR3 DNA sequence: TGTGCCAGCAGCGCCCGTCGATGGTATTTT. Amino acid sequence: CASSARRWYF.

V is TRBV5-1 and J is TRBJ1-3; no reliable D call. The V gene's germline CDR1 is SGHRS and CDR2 YFSETQ. This CDR3 has 15 amino acids. Trimming shortened V by 0 bases and J by 4 bases, and 11 bases separated the two germline ends. The CDR3: CASSLDGQIGNTIYF. The DNA of the CDR3 is TGCGCCAGCAGCTTGGATGGGCAGATAGGAAACACCATATATTTT.